This TCR beta chain was obtained from a study of blood T cell repertoires in COVID-19. For the study at large: The United States, Italy and Spain were the sources of the acute and convalescent COVID-19 samples. The analysed material was cDNA or gDNA that came from T cells, B-cell-depleted T cells, or PBMCs.

The authors' processing: For nucleated cells, counts were estimated from reference gene primer amplification. The table came from immunoSEQ multiplex PCR; TCRdb's copy has only in-frame clones and leaves some out. V and J calls and clone size come straight from that table; D and trimming were deduced from the DNA. The data show around 260,000 clones, with 85% to 90% seen just once and 13% held by the top ten. The V end lost 7 bases, the J end lost 5 bases, and 18 bases lay between the germline ends. The CDR3 loop spans 15 amino acids. The germline gives CDR1 LNHDA, CDR2 SQIVND (reference sequence). What was sequenced was peripheral blood. V usage is TRBV19 and J usage is TRBJ2-4; a weak D match, TRBD2 (6 bases). The receptor was isolated from a human donor in a cohort sampled during active COVID-19. The chain's CDR3 is CASTVLRDRENIQYF. As DNA, the CDR3 is TGTGCCAGTACCGTCTTGCGGGATCGGGAAAACATTCAGTACTTC.